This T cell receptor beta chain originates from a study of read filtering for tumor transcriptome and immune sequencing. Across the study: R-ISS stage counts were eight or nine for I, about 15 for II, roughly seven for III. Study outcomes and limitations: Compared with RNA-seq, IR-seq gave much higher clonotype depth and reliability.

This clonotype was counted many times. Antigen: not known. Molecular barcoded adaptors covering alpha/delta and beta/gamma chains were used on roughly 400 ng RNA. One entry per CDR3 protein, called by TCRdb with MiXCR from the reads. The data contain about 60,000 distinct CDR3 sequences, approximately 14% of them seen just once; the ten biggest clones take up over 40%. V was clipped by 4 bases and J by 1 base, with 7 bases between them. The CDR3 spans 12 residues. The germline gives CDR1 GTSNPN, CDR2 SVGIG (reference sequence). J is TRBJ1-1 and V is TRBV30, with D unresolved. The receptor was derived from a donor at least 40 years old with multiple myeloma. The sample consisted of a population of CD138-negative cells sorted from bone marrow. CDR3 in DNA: TGTGCCTGGAACGGTCGGAACACTGAAGCTTTCTTT. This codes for CAWNGRNTEAFF. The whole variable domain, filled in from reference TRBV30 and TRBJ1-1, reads SQTIHQWPATLVQPVGSPLSLECTVEGTSNPNLYWYRQAAGRGLQLLFYSVGIGQISSEVPQNLSASRPQDRQFILSSKKLLLSDSGFYLCAWNGRNTEAFFGQGTRLTVV.